This entry lists 17 T cell receptor beta chains sequenced from one sample in a study of T cells in Graves' hyperthyroidism and ophthalmopathy (dated by TCRdb to the late 2010s). Libraries came from multiplex PCR. Data came from an Illumina HiSeq 2000. The TCR beta CDR3 regions were amplified from RNA transcripts. The first round of RT-PCR for the TCR CDR3 was performed with the HTBI primer set and the Qiagen OneStep RT-PCR kit. TCRdb ran its own pipeline on the public reads, namely fastp trimming at Q25 and MiXCR clone calling, and kept in-frame beta chains. Entries are consolidated by CDR3 protein sequence, retaining the most common genes and DNA. The sample table shows 610,000 or so distinct CDR3 sequences, and under 60% are seen once. The ten largest clones add up to about 8.3% of the sample. Sequences were obtained from peripheral blood or thyroid tissue (not recorded which). The source is a woman aged 18-35 years with Graves' hyperthyroidism.

With respect to this clonotype: This may come from a read error, since a much larger clone is one base off. The gene calls are TRBV27 and TRBJ1-1; D is unresolved. The germline CDR1 and CDR2 sequences are MNHEY and SMNVEV (reference sequence). The CDR3 sequence is 14 residues long. Written as DNA, the CDR3 is TGCGCCAGCAGCCCGGACTCCTTGATCACTGAAGCTTTCTTT. Protein: CASSPDSLITEAFF.

In its sample, this clonotype was seen many times. This chain uses TRBV10-3 with TRBJ1-2; 9 bases agree with TRBD1. In germline, CDR1 is ENHRY, CDR2 SYGVKD. CDR3 length: 15 residues. The junction had 8 bases not matched to a gene; V was cut back by 3 bases and J by 6 bases. The CDR3 DNA is TGTGCCATCAGTGAAACAGGGGGCTCTGTCGATGGCTACACCTTC. This translates into CAISETGGSVDGYTF.

At least ten counts were recorded for this clonotype. The rearrangement joins TRBV30 to TRBJ1-5; D ambiguous. This CDR3 is 14 amino acids long. The germline gives CDR1 GTSNPN, CDR2 SVGIG (reference sequence). V was shortened by 1 base and J by 1 base, with 8 bases between the two germline ends. The CDR3 nucleotides read TGTGCCTGGAGTGGACATGGGAGCAATCAGCCCCAGCATTTT. It encodes CAWSGHGSNQPQHF.

This clonotype was picked up many times. This chain connects TRBV4-1 to TRBJ1-6, with D unresolved. The germline gives CDR1 MGHRA, CDR2 YSYEKL. The CDR3 consists of 14 residues. V dropped 2 bases and J dropped 7 bases, with 9 bases sitting between them. CDR3 nucleotides: TGCGCCAGCAGCCAATCATTTAGGAATTCACCCCTCCACTTT. Encoded protein: CASSQSFRNSPLHF.

This clonotype came up many times. The chain joins TRBV2 to TRBJ1-3; D is unresolved. This CDR3 contains 16 residues. CDR1 is SNHLY, CDR2 FYNNEI, per germline. V lost 1 base and J lost 0, with 10 bases in between. The CDR3 here is CASSEGRTDSGNTIYF. The DNA of the CDR3 is TGTGCCAGCAGTGAAGGAAGGACGGACTCTGGAAACACCATATATTTT.

This clonotype appeared many times. V is TRBV7-2 and J is TRBJ2-3, with unresolved D. The germline V gene encodes CDR1 SGHTA and CDR2 FQGNSA. This CDR3 has 13 residues. With 2 bases removed from V and 5 bases from J, the gap between germline ends came to 8 bases. The DNA for the CDR3 is TGTGCCAGCAGCTTACAGTCGGGAGATACGCAGTATTTT. It encodes CASSLQSGDTQYF.

The chain is built from TRBV11-1 and TRBJ2-3; no reliable D call. This CDR3 contains 15 residues. CDR1 is SGHAT and CDR2 is FQDESV in the germline V gene (reference sequence). V lost 1 base and J 0 bases, leaving 8 bases between the germline ends. The CDR3 sequence is CASSLVSSSTDTQYF. Here the CDR3 DNA reads TGTGCCAGCAGCTTAGTGAGTTCTAGCACAGATACGCAGTATTTT. Variable domain in full (rest from reference TRBV11-1 and TRBJ2-3): EAEVAQSPRYKITEKSQAVAFWCDPISGHATLYWYRQILGQGPELLVQFQDESVVDDSQLPKDRFSAERLKGVDSTLKIQPAELGDSAMYLCASSLVSSSTDTQYFGPGTRLTVL.

Turning to this clonotype: At one of its ends the junction is not consistent with the germline gene, which may arise from a read error. The gene calls are TRBV25-1 and TRBJ1-3; D gene ambiguous. CDR3 length: 13 residues. Germline V gene sequence: CDR1 MGHDK, CDR2 SYGVNS. The CDR3 nucleotides are TGTGCTAGCAGATCCTCCGACGGAAACACCATATATTTT. Translation gives CASRSSDGNTIYF.

The chain combines TRBV7-2 with TRBJ2-7; unclear D gene. Germline lookup yields CDR1 SGHTA and CDR2 FQGNSA. CDR3 length equals 14 residues. Trimming stripped 4 bases from V and 3 bases from J, with 13 bases between. CDR3 amino acids: CASSSAAGDYEQYF. The CDR3 nucleotides are TGTGCCAGCAGCTCGGCCGCCGGTGACTACGAGCAGTACTTC.

About this clonotype: This sequence may be a read error, since a much larger clone differs from it by one base. The chain couples TRBV2 to TRBJ2-5; D gene ambiguous. Trimming removed 7 bases from V and 3 bases from J, with 15 bases in between. The CDR3 sequence is 14 residues long. From germline, CDR1 is SNHLY and CDR2 FYNNEI. The CDR3 is CASMENSAKETQYF. CDR3 DNA sequence: TGTGCCAGCATGGAGAATTCTGCCAAAGAGACCCAGTACTTC. The variable domain in full, completed from reference TRBV2 and TRBJ2-5, reads EPEVTQTPSHQVTQMGQEVILRCVPISNHLYFYWYRQILGQKVEFLVSFYNNEISEKSEIFDDQFSVERPDGSNFTLKIRSTKLEDSAMYFCASMENSAKETQYFGPGTRLLVL.

This clonotype was recorded many times. The CDR3 sequence: CSASDLYEQYF. CDR3 nucleotides: TGCAGTGCTTCGGACCTCTACGAGCAGTACTTC. This chain joins TRBV20-1 and TRBJ2-7, with no clear D. Germline V gene lookup returns CDR1 DFQATT and CDR2 SNEGSKA (reference sequence). Trimming took off 5 bases at V and 3 bases at J, with 8 bases between the two ends. The CDR3 is 11 amino acids.

The chain uses TRBV5-6 and TRBJ1-1, with D possibly being TRBD1 (6 bases). Trimming stripped 4 bases from V and 3 bases from J, with 25 bases between. Germline V gene data show CDR1 as SGHDT and CDR2 as YYEEEE. The CDR3 spans 18 residues. CDR3 nucleotide sequence: TGTGCCAGCAGCGGGTGGGGCTTAGGGGGGGACGGCTACACTGAAGCTTTCTTT. Encoded protein: CASSGWGLGGDGYTEAFF.

V is TRBV10-3 and J is TRBJ1-5; a weak D match, TRBD1 (5 bases). V was cut by 10 bases and J by 6 bases, with 19 bases left in between. Germline V gives CDR1 ENHRY, CDR2 SYGVKD. The CDR3 spans 14 residues. Here the CDR3 reads CASSPRGVRQPQHF. The CDR3 DNA sequence: TGTGCCAGCTCACCACGGGGGGTACGTCAGCCCCAGCATTTT.

The chain recombines TRBV5-6 with TRBJ2-7; the match to TRBD2 covers 8 bases. This CDR3 contains 17 residues. V trimming: 0 bases; J trimming: 7 bases; junction bases outside the gene matches: 15. The germline V gene has CDR1 SGHDT and CDR2 YYEEEE. Here the CDR3 DNA reads TGTGCCAGCAGCTTGGGCTCCTGGCTAGCGGGTGCCAATGAGCAGTACTTC. Protein: CASSLGSWLAGANEQYF. Full variable domain (missing parts from reference TRBV5-6 and TRBJ2-7): DAGVTQSPTHLIKTRGQQVTLRCSPKSGHDTVSWYQQALGQGPQFIFQYYEEEERQRGNFPDRFSGHQFPNYSSELNVNALLLGDSALYLCASSLGSWLAGANEQYFGPGTRLTVT.

This clonotype rates as medium-sized (0.01 to 0.1%). The chain carries TRBV7-9 and TRBJ2-5; D is undetermined. V was pared by 6 bases and J by 0 bases, with 2 bases between. Per germline, CDR1 SEHNR and CDR2 FQNEAQ (reference sequence). The length of the CDR3 is 11 residues. CDR3 DNA sequence: TGTGCCAGCAGTTACCAAGAGACCCAGTACTTC. Its protein is CASSYQETQYF.

The sample holds many counts of this clonotype. The chain recombines TRBV18 with TRBJ2-7, with TRBD1 matching 8 bases. The germline V gene encodes CDR1 KGHSH and CDR2 LQKENI. The CDR3 spans 15 residues. Losses at the gene ends were 0 bases for V and 6 bases for J; bases not matched to a gene: 7. CDR3 sequence (DNA): TGTGCCAGCTCACCACCGACTGGACAGGGACGCGAGCAGTACTTC. This encodes CASSPPTGQGREQYF.

This clonotype was seen only a few times. The chain is built from TRBV24-1 and TRBJ2-1, with 10 positions matching TRBD2. CDR3 length: 16 amino acids. The V and J ends lost 1 base and 4 bases, in that order; junction bases with no gene match: 3. The germline V gene has CDR1 KGHDR and CDR2 SFDVKD. The CDR3 DNA sequence: TGTGCCACCAGTGATTTCGAAGCGGGAGGGTACAATGAGCAGTTCTTC. It translates to CATSDFEAGGYNEQFF.